The 8 T cell receptor beta chains given below trace back to one sample, sequenced in a study of CD8+ T cells in alopecia areata. The sample's treatment: oral pan-JAK inhibitor, 5-10 mg twice daily. RNA, once extracted, was reverse transcribed into cDNA for use as the sequencing template. Generated by immunoSEQ multiplex PCR, the TCRdb table keeps only in-frame clones and is missing some. The sample records 150,000 to 200,000 clones, 55% to 70% being singletons. The specimen comprised CD4+ T cells sorted from blood, sampled at week 4, from a patient treated with tofacitinib. These receptors came from a human donor with alopecia areata.

This rearrangement joins TRBV6-6 to TRBJ1-3; D gene unclear. Trimming stripped 6 bases from V and 4 bases from J, with 16 bases between. The length of the CDR3 is 15 residues. The V gene's germline CDR1 is MNHNY and CDR2 SVGAGI (reference sequence). The CDR3 DNA follows: TGTGCCAGCAGCTCCCCCACCGTCAGCGGAAACACCATATATTTT. Protein: CASSSPTVSGNTIYF.

The chain has TRBV28 and TRBJ2-3; the D is unclear. V shed 3 bases and J shed 8 bases, with 9 bases lying between them. Germline-derived CDR1 and CDR2 are MDHEN and SYDVKM. This CDR3 is built from 12 residues. The CDR3 nucleotides read TGTGCCAGCAGTTTGCGATCGGGTACGCAGTATTTT. It is translated as CASSLRSGTQYF.

The rearrangement links TRBV5-1 to TRBJ2-7; 8 bases fit TRBD2. In germline, CDR1 is SGHRS, CDR2 YFSETQ. The ends lost 4 bases at V and 7 bases at J; junction bases unmatched: 10. The CDR3 sequence is 14 residues long. The CDR3 spells CASSRWTSPREQYF. CDR3 coding DNA: TGCGCCAGCAGCCGATGGACTAGCCCTCGGGAGCAGTACTTC.

The chain has TRBV27 and TRBJ2-3, with TRBD2 matching 10 bases. The CDR3 loop spans 16 amino acids. Germline CDR1 reads MNHEY; CDR2 reads SMNVEV (reference sequence). V lost 1 base, J lost 3 bases, and 4 bases stayed unmatched. CDR3 nucleotide sequence: TGTGCCAGCAGTTTATTGGCTAGCGGGGGTACAGATACGCAGTATTTT. Translated, it gives CASSLLASGGTDTQYF.

Only a few counts were recorded for this clone. V usage is TRBV7-8 and J usage is TRBJ1-3; perhaps TRBD1 as D (5 bases). Germline CDR1 and CDR2: SGHVS and FQNEAQ. The V gene lost 5 bases and the J gene lost 8 bases, with 25 bases spanning the gap. The CDR3 totals 17 residues. The CDR3 region has the DNA TGTGCCAGCAGCCTAACAATCCCTACTCAGGGCCAGGACACCATATATTTT. It translates to CASSLTIPTQGQDTIYF. Full variable domain (missing parts from reference TRBV7-8 and TRBJ1-3): GAGVSQSPRYKVAKRGQDVALRCDPISGHVSLFWYQQALGQGPEFLTYFQNEAQLDKSGLPSDRFFAERPEGSVSTLKIQRTQQEDSAVYLCASSLTIPTQGQDTIYFGEGSWLTVV.

With regard to this clone: Distinct nucleotide sequences in the sample also encode this CDR3. The rearrangement links TRBV4-3 to TRBJ1-6; possibly TRBD1 for D (5 bases). V was pared by 0 bases and J by 7 bases, with 10 bases between. The CDR3 consists of 15 residues. CDR1 and CDR2 (germline): LGHNA, YSLEER. The CDR3 reads CASSQDRGGNSPLHF. The CDR3 DNA sequence: TGCGCCAGCAGCCAAGATCGGGGGGGAAATTCACCCCTCCACTTT.

This chain connects TRBV30 to TRBJ1-5; the D gene is possibly TRBD1 (6 bases). The CDR3 contains 16 residues. V lost 0 bases and J 2 bases, leaving 14 bases between the germline ends. Germline values: CDR1 GTSNPN, CDR2 SVGIG (reference sequence). Here the CDR3 DNA reads TGTGCCTGGAGTGTACGGGCAGGGGTGGGCAATCAGCCCCAGCATTTT. The encoded protein is CAWSVRAGVGNQPQHF. The full variable domain, completed using reference TRBV30 and TRBJ1-5, is SQTIHQWPATLVQPVGSPLSLECTVEGTSNPNLYWYRQAAGRGLQLLFYSVGIGQISSEVPQNLSASRPQDRQFILSSKKLLLSDSGFYLCAWSVRAGVGNQPQHFGDGTRLSIL.

This clone was seen only a few times. V usage is TRBV30 and J usage is TRBJ2-3; TRBD1 agrees at 8 bases. Germline CDR1 GTSNPN, CDR2 SVGIG (reference sequence). Trimming cost V 3 bases and J 10 bases; bases outside gene matches: 3. CDR3 length equals 11 residues. DNA of the CDR3: TGTGCCTGGAGAGACAGGGGTGCGCAGTATTTT. Amino acid sequence: CAWRDRGAQYF.